This T cell receptor (beta chain) is drawn from a study of T cell responses to AZD1222 COVID-19 vaccine. Study information: Some second doses came at about 4 weeks and others at about 12 weeks; these were pooled.

The germline V and J ends were trimmed by 8 bases and 3 bases, with 20 bases remaining between them. This CDR3 contains 15 residues. Looked up from germline, CDR1 is SGHAT and CDR2 is FQNNGV. Regarding the study as a whole: Nearly half of spike-specific TCRs reportedly target unmutated variant regions. The donor cohort was predominantly white British with a female majority, and clonal diversity may have been underestimated.

Here immunoSEQ multiplex PCR was the method, and the copy in TCRdb shows in-frame clones only, minus some. The sample holds around 140,000 clones; roughly 85% are singletons and the top ten take around 7.8%. A remark on this clone: The antigen is unknown.

The sequence derives from an adult in good health. The source was peripheral blood, collected on day 0 of AZD1222 vaccination. The chain recombines TRBV11-2 with TRBJ2-7; the D gene is possibly TRBD1 (6 bases). CDR3 residues: CASGEQGESGYEQYF. In DNA, the CDR3 is TGTGCCAGCGGCGAACAGGGCGAATCTGGCTACGAGCAGTACTTC.